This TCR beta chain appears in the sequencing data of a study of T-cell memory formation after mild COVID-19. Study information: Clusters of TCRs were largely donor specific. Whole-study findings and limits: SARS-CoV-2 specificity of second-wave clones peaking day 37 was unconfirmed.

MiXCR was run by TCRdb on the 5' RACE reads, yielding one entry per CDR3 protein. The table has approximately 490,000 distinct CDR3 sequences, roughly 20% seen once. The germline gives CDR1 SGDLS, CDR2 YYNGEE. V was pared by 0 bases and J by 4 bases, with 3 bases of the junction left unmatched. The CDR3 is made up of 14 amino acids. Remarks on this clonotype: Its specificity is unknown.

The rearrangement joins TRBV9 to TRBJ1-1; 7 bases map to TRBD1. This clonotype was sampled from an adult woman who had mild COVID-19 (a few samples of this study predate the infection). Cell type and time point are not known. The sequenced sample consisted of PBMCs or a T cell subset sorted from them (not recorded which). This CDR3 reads CASSVDPGGTEAFF. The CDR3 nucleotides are TGTGCCAGCAGCGTAGATCCAGGGGGCACTGAAGCTTTCTTT. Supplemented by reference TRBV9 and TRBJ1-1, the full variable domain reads DSGVTQTPKHLITATGQRVTLRCSPRSGDLSVYWYQQSLDQGLQFLIQYYNGEERAKGNILERFSAQQFPDLHSELNLSSLELGDSALYFCASSVDPGGTEAFFGQGTRLTVV.